This TCR beta chain was captured by sequencing in a study of cytomegalovirus exposure and HLA in healthy donors. General study points: Cytomegalovirus association was assigned to about 150 TCR beta chains.

A multiplex PCR was run with 60 Vbeta primers and 13 Jbeta primers. The table came from immunoSEQ multiplex PCR; TCRdb's copy has only in-frame clones and leaves some out. This table has under 130,000 clones, 75% to 85% appearing once. This clone was seen more than once but under ten times. Its specificity is not known. CDR1 is MGHRA and CDR2 is YSYEKL in the germline V gene. The length of the CDR3 is 16 residues. V was trimmed by 1 base and J by 8 bases, leaving 20 bases between them. Sequenced sample: PBMCs. J is TRBJ1-2 and V is TRBV4-1; possibly TRBD1 for D (6 bases). This TCR came from a man between 25 and 39 years old in good health and CMV-seronegative. CDR3 amino acids: CASSQGQADQSGGYTF. The CDR3 nucleotides are TGCGCCAGCAGCCAAGGACAGGCCGACCAATCTGGGGGCTACACCTTC.